Many counts were recorded for the clone carrying this T cell receptor beta chain. Each CDR3 protein is one row after TCRdb ran MiXCR on the RT-PCR reads. The sample has hundreds of thousands of distinct CDR3 sequences, about 14% seen once. The CDR3 sequence is 15 residues long. Germline CDR1 DFQATT, CDR2 SNEGSKA (reference sequence). Trimming cost V 3 bases and J 3 bases, with 15 bases left between them. The clonotype originates from a female donor in good health, serving as a healthy control. The specimen was memory CD4+ T cells from blood. The chain uses TRBV20-1 and TRBJ1-5; D unresolved. In DNA form, the CDR3 reads TGCAGTGCTAGTTCCGGAGGACGCCCCAATCAGCCCCAGCATTTT. It is translated as CSASSGGRPNQPQHF.